Shown below are 23 T cell receptor beta chains from a single sample sequenced in a study of blood T cell repertoires in COVID-19. TCRdb's copy holds only in-frame clones and misses some; the assay was immunoSEQ multiplex PCR. Of about 140,000 clones listed, about nine tenths are singletons. What was sequenced was peripheral blood. Receptors originate from a human donor with COVID-19, enrolled during active disease. The donor label of this sample is uncertain.

The chain links TRBV4-1 to TRBJ2-3; 16 bases are a match to TRBD2. With V trimmed by 0 bases and J by 10 bases, 1 base remained unmatched. Germline CDR1 is MGHRA and CDR2 is YSYEKL. The length of the CDR3 is 15 residues. The DNA for the CDR3 is TGCGCCAGCAGCCAAGAGGGGACTAGCGGGGGGGCGCAGTATTTT. It is translated as CASSQEGTSGGAQYF.

This chain connects TRBV5-1 to TRBJ1-1; D possibly corresponds to TRBD1 (5 bases). The V end was cut by 0 bases, the J end by 1 base, with 16 bases between. This CDR3 region has 17 residues. Germline V gene data show CDR1 as SGHRS and CDR2 as YFSETQ. This chain's CDR3 is CASSLVGEGVGNTEAFF. CDR3 nucleotides: TGCGCCAGCAGCTTGGTGGGGGAGGGAGTGGGGAACACTGAAGCTTTCTTT.

The V and J genes are TRBV24-1 and TRBJ2-5; 9 positions match TRBD1. V trimming: 3 bases; J trimming: 5 bases; junction bases outside the gene matches: 6. Germline V lookup: CDR1 KGHDR, CDR2 SFDVKD. The CDR3 has 15 residues. The CDR3 reads CATSDRTGAGETQYF. The CDR3 DNA reads TGTGCCACCAGTGATAGGACAGGGGCAGGGGAGACCCAGTACTTC.

The rearrangement links TRBV11-3 to TRBJ2-2; no clear D. Trimming left V 4 bases short and J 6 bases short, with 15 bases between. CDR1 and CDR2 from the germline V gene are SGHNT and YENEEA. The CDR3 runs to 15 residues. Here the CDR3 reads CASSSAATGPGELFF. CDR3 DNA sequence: TGTGCCAGCAGCTCCGCCGCGACGGGTCCCGGGGAGCTGTTTTTT.

This sequence joins TRBV28 and TRBJ1-1; 9 nucleotides match TRBD1. This CDR3 has 16 amino acids. The ends lost 2 bases at V and 1 base at J; junction bases unmatched: 5. Germline V gene sequence: CDR1 MDHEN, CDR2 SYDVKM. Here the CDR3 DNA reads TGTGCCAGCAGTTTAAACAGGGGGCGCGGGAACACTGAAGCTTTCTTT. Amino acid sequence: CASSLNRGRGNTEAFF. The full variable domain, its missing parts supplied by reference TRBV28 and TRBJ1-1, is DVKVTQSSRYLVKRTGEKVFLECVQDMDHENMFWYRQDPGLGLRLIYFSYDVKMKEKGDIPEGYSVSREKKERFSLILESASTNQTSMYLCASSLNRGRGNTEAFFGQGTRLTVV.

This chain uses TRBV10-3 with TRBJ2-7; D is undetermined. The V end was cut by 4 bases, the J end by 4 bases, with 11 bases between. The CDR3 is 13 residues long. Germline CDR1 reads ENHRY; CDR2 reads SYGVKD. This CDR3 is CAISVSLLYEQYF. DNA for the CDR3: TGTGCCATCAGTGTCTCACTTCTATACGAGCAGTACTTC.

This clone appeared a few times. J is TRBJ1-3 and V is TRBV7-6; 8 bases match TRBD1. Per germline, CDR1 SGHVS and CDR2 FNYEAQ. The J segment lost 3 bases and the V segment lost 5 bases, leaving 9 bases of the junction unmatched. The CDR3 length is 16 residues. The CDR3 protein is CASSPGTGGFGNTIYF. The DNA for the CDR3 is TGTGCCAGCAGCCCAGGGACAGGAGGATTTGGAAACACCATATATTTT.

The V and J genes are TRBV7-9 and TRBJ2-3; a weak D match, TRBD1 (6 bases). This CDR3 comprises 15 residues. Germline V CDR1 and CDR2: SEHNR, FQNEAQ (reference sequence). V lost 1 base, J lost 6 bases, and 14 bases lay in between. CDR3 residues: CASSLVQGRGDTQYF. The CDR3 DNA sequence: TGTGCCAGCAGCTTAGTCCAGGGGCGAGGGGATACGCAGTATTTT. Based on the CDR3 plus reference TRBV7-9 and TRBJ2-3, the full variable domain is DTGVSQNPRHKITKRGQNVTFRCDPISEHNRLYWYRQTLGQGPEFLTYFQNEAQLEKSRLLSDRFSAERPKGSFSTLEIQRTEQGDSAMYLCASSLVQGRGDTQYFGPGTRLTVL.

The chain carries TRBV15 and TRBJ2-1, with 8 bases fitting TRBD2. The germline V gene encodes CDR1 LNHNV and CDR2 YYDKDF (reference sequence). CDR3 length: 15 amino acids. Trimming took 2 bases from V and 6 from J; bases not matched to a gene: 6. CDR3 in DNA: TGTGCCACCAGCAGAATTACCGGGACTAGCAATGAGCAGTTCTTC. Protein: CATSRITGTSNEQFF.

J is TRBJ2-7 and V is TRBV19, with 8 bases aligning to TRBD1. The CDR3 totals 14 residues. Germline CDR1 LNHDA, CDR2 SQIVND (reference sequence). After removal of 3 bases from V and 0 bases from J, the junction contained 1 base not matched to a gene. CDR3 protein: CASSMGQDSYEQYF. CDR3 sequence (DNA): TGTGCCAGTAGTATGGGACAGGACTCCTACGAGCAGTACTTC.

This sequence joins TRBV5-4 and TRBJ2-5; 11 bases are a match to TRBD1. Germline loops: CDR1 SGHNT, CDR2 YYREEE (reference sequence). The CDR3 spans 16 residues. With 2 bases clipped from V and 1 base from J, the junction kept 4 bases outside the gene matches. The CDR3 loop is CASSLGQGAGQETQYF. As DNA, the CDR3 is TGTGCCAGCAGCTTAGGACAGGGGGCAGGCCAAGAGACCCAGTACTTC.

J is TRBJ2-3 and V is TRBV10-1; possibly TRBD1 for D (5 bases). V shed 0 bases and J shed 6 bases, with 13 bases lying between them. Germline loops: CDR1 WNHNN, CDR2 SYGVQD (reference sequence). The CDR3 consists of 15 residues. CDR3 in DNA: TGCGCCAGCAGTGAGTCCCAAGGGGCCAGGGATACGCAGTATTTT. As protein: CASSESQGARDTQYF.

This rearrangement joins TRBV5-1 to TRBJ2-1, with unresolved D. The length of the CDR3 is 13 residues. The germline V and J ends were trimmed by 3 bases and 6 bases, with 10 bases remaining between them. Germline lookup yields CDR1 SGHRS and CDR2 YFSETQ. As DNA, the CDR3 is TGCGCCAGCAGCTCCCGACTCCCCAATGAGCAGTTCTTC. It codes for CASSSRLPNEQFF.

The gene calls are TRBV5-1 and TRBJ2-1; tentative D call: TRBD2 (6 bases). Germline CDR1 reads SGHRS; CDR2 reads YFSETQ. The CDR3 length is 14 residues. Trimming pared 6 bases from V and 6 bases from J, leaving 16 bases between. The DNA of the CDR3 is TGCGCCAGCAATAGGGCGGGGCCGGTCAATGAGCAGTTCTTC. Amino acids: CASNRAGPVNEQFF. Full variable domain (missing parts from reference TRBV5-1 and TRBJ2-1): KAGVTQTPRYLIKTRGQQVTLSCSPISGHRSVSWYQQTPGQGLQFLFEYFSETQRNKGNFPGRFSGRQFSNSRSEMNVSTLELGDSALYLCASNRAGPVNEQFFGPGTRLTVL.

The rearrangement uses TRBV6-6 and TRBJ2-2; D not resolved. The length of the CDR3 is 13 residues. Germline V gene data show CDR1 as MNHNY and CDR2 as SVGAGI (reference sequence). The V end lost 8 bases, the J end lost 6 bases, and 13 bases lay between the germline ends. This chain's CDR3 is CASLSYKPGELFF. The CDR3 DNA is TGTGCCAGCCTCTCGTACAAACCCGGGGAGCTGTTTTTT.

This chain uses TRBV5-1 with TRBJ2-4; D ambiguous. The CDR3 has 14 residues. V was pared by 3 bases and J by 8 bases, with 15 bases between. Per germline, CDR1 SGHRS and CDR2 YFSETQ. CDR3 DNA sequence: TGCGCCAGCAGCTCCCGACCGACTGCGGACATTCAGTACTTC. Its translation is CASSSRPTADIQYF.

V usage is TRBV5-1 and J usage is TRBJ1-1; D perhaps matches TRBD1 (5 bases). V lost 3 bases and J lost 1, with 10 bases in between. Germline V gene data show CDR1 as SGHRS and CDR2 as YFSETQ. The CDR3 consists of 14 residues. The CDR3 protein is CASSSDKTNTEAFF. CDR3 nucleotide sequence: TGCGCCAGCAGCTCGGACAAGACGAACACTGAAGCTTTCTTT.

V and J are TRBV20-1 and TRBJ2-1; TRBD2 agrees at 8 bases. This CDR3 spans 15 amino acids. J gave up 3 bases and V 3 bases, and 7 bases lay outside the gene matches. The germline gives CDR1 DFQATT, CDR2 SNEGSKA (reference sequence). CDR3 in amino acids: CSASPPSGGYNEQFF. The CDR3 DNA is TGCAGTGCTAGTCCGCCCAGCGGGGGCTACAATGAGCAGTTCTTC.

This clone was picked up one time. This chain's CDR3 is CATSGSYRNTGELFF. The CDR3 bases are TGTGCCACCAGTGGCTCCTACCGGAACACCGGGGAGCTGTTTTTT. The chain combines TRBV24-1 with TRBJ2-2; no firm D call. This CDR3 is built from 15 residues. Germline V gene sequence: CDR1 KGHDR, CDR2 SFDVKD. The germline V and J ends were trimmed by 5 bases and 1 base, with 10 bases remaining between them.

The chain couples TRBV28 to TRBJ2-3; D is possibly TRBD1 (5 bases). The V gene's germline CDR1 is MDHEN and CDR2 SYDVKM. Trimming shortened V by 7 bases and J by 2 bases, and 22 bases separated the two germline ends. The CDR3 is 17 residues long. CDR3: CASNRPQGRGSTDTQYF. As DNA, the CDR3 is TGTGCCAGCAACCGACCTCAGGGTAGGGGTTCCACAGATACGCAGTATTTT.

The chain joins TRBV18 to TRBJ2-3; D remains ambiguous. Trimming cost V 1 base and J 2 bases, with 10 bases left between them. The CDR3 length is 15 residues. CDR1 and CDR2 from the germline V gene are KGHSH and LQKENI. DNA for the CDR3: TGTGCCAGCTCACCACGTAACTCGAACACAGATACGCAGTATTTT. Protein sequence: CASSPRNSNTDTQYF.

This clone was found a few times. The chain is built from TRBV29-1 and TRBJ1-4, with 8 nucleotides matching TRBD1. The trim removed 6 bases at V and 5 bases at J, leaving 5 bases unmatched. The CDR3 sequence is 13 residues long. CDR1 and CDR2 (germline): SQVTM, ANQGSEA. The CDR3 DNA follows: TGCAGCGTGGCAGGGGGCGGGAATGAAAAACTGTTTTTT. Translation: CSVAGGGNEKLFF.

The rearrangement joins TRBV2 to TRBJ2-2; 11 positions match TRBD2. Per germline, CDR1 SNHLY and CDR2 FYNNEI. Losses at the gene ends were 9 bases for V and 4 bases for J; bases not matched to a gene: 7. The CDR3 sequence is 15 residues long. The CDR3 loop is CASQGLAVPTGELFF. The CDR3 bases are TGTGCCAGTCAGGGACTAGCGGTTCCCACCGGGGAGCTGTTTTTT.